Sequencing of this TCR beta chain was carried out in a study of blood T cell repertoires in COVID-19. TCRdb's table, derived via immunoSEQ multiplex PCR, lists solely in-frame clones and lacks some. The sample consists of almost 15,000 clones, 70% to 90% of them appearing once. The sequence was collected from a woman between 70 and 85 years old in a cohort sampled during active or convalescent COVID-19. The specimen was peripheral blood.

In nucleotides, the CDR3 is TGTGCCATCAGTGAGTCACAGGGGGCAATTGGGGCCAACGTCCTGACTTTC. Its protein is CAISESQGAIGANVLTF. The genes are TRBV10-3 and TRBJ2-6; 9 positions agree with TRBD1. Losses at the gene ends were 0 bases for V and 3 bases for J; bases not matched to a gene: 3. CDR3 length: 17 residues. Germline V gene lookup returns CDR1 ENHRY and CDR2 SYGVKD.